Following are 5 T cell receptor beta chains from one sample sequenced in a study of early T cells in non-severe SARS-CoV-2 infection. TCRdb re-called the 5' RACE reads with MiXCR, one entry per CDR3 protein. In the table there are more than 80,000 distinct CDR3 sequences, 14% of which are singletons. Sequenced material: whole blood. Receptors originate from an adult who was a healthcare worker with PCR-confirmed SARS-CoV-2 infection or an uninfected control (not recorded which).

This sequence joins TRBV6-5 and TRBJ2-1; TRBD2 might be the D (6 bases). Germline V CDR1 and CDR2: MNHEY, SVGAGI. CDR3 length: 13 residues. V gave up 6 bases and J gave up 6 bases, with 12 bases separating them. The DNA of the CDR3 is TGTGCCAGCAGGCGGGGAGAGGCCAATGAGCAGTTCTTC. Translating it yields CASRRGEANEQFF.

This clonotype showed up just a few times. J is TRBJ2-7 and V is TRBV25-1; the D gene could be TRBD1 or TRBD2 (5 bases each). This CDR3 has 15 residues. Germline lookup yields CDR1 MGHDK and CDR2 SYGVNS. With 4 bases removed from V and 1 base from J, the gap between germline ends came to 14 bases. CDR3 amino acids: CASSGTGTGSYEQYF. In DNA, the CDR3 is TGTGCCAGCAGTGGCACCGGGACGGGTTCCTACGAGCAGTACTTC.

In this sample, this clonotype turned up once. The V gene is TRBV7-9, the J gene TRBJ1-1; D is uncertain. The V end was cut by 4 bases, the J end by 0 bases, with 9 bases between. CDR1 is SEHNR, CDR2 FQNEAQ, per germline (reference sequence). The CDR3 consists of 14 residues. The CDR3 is CASSSAVMNTEAFF. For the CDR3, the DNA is TGTGCCAGCAGCTCGGCAGTCATGAACACTGAAGCTTTCTTT. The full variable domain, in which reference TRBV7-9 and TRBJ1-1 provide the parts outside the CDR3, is DTGVSQNPRHKITKRGQNVTFRCDPISEHNRLYWYRQTLGQGPEFLTYFQNEAQLEKSRLLSDRFSAERPKGSFSTLEIQRTEQGDSAMYLCASSSAVMNTEAFFGQGTRLTVV.

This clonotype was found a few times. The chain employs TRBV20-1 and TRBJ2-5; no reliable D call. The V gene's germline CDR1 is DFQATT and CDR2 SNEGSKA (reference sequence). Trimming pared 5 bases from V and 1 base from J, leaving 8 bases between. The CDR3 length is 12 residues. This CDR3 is CSAFPGQETQYF. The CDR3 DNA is TGCAGTGCTTTTCCAGGCCAAGAGACCCAGTACTTC.

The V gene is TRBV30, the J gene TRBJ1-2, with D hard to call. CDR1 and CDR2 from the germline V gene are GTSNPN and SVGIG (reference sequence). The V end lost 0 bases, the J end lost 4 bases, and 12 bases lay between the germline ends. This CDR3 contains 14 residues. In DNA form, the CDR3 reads TGTGCCTGGAGTGTAAGCAGCTTCTCCTATGGCTACACCTTC. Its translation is CAWSVSSFSYGYTF.